This T cell receptor (beta chain) is from a study of beta chain features in type 1 diabetes. This clone turned up a few times. What it recognizes is unknown. The sequenced template was cDNA made from the entire isolated RNA. This table comes from immunoSEQ multiplex PCR, and its TCRdb copy is limited to in-frame clones, with some not included. The table has hundreds of thousands of clones, over 11% seen once; the top ten hold 0.03% to 0.04%. Study outcomes and limitations: Over-representation of high TCR-expressing cells was a possible consequence of cDNA sequencing. Shortening of TCRB CDR3s, moderate but significant, appeared in all four CD4+ subsets of Type 1 diabetes patients. Patients' naive, central memory and Treg TCRB repertoires seemed closer to one another than those of healthy donors.

V lost 4 bases and J lost 3; bases outside the gene matches: 4. This CDR3 comprises 14 residues. Germline V lookup: CDR1 MNHEY, CDR2 SMNVEV (reference sequence). This rearrangement joins TRBV27 to TRBJ2-3; 7 positions agree with TRBD2. The source is a man between 18 and 29 years old with type 1 diabetes. Sequenced sample: naive CD4+ T cells from blood. Written as DNA, the CDR3 is TGTGCCAGCAGTTCCGGGAGGCGGACAGATACGCAGTATTTT. It specifies CASSSGRRTDTQYF.